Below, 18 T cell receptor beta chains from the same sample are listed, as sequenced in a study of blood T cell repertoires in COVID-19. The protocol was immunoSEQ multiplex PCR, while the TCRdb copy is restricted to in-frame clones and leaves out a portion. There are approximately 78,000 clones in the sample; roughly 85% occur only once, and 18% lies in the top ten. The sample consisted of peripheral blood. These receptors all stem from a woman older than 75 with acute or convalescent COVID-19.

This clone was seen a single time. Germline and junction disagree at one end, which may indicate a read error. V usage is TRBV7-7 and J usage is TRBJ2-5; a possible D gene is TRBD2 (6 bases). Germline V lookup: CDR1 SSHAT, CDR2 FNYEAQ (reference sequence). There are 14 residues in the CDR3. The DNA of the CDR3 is TGTGCTAGCAGTCTCGGGACTTTGAAAGAGACCCAGTACTTC. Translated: CASSLGTLKETQYF.

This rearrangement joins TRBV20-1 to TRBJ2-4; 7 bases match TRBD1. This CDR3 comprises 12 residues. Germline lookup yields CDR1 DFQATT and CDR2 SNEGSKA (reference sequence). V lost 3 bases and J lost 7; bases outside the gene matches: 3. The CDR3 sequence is CSASQGGNIQYF. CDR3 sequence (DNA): TGCAGTGCTAGTCAAGGGGGCAACATTCAGTACTTC.

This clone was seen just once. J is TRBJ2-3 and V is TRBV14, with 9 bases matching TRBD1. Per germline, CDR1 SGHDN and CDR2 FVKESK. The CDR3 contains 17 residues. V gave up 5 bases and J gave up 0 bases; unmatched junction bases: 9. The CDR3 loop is CASSSPTGGLSTDTQYF. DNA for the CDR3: TGTGCCAGCAGCTCCCCAACAGGGGGCCTGAGCACAGATACGCAGTATTTT.

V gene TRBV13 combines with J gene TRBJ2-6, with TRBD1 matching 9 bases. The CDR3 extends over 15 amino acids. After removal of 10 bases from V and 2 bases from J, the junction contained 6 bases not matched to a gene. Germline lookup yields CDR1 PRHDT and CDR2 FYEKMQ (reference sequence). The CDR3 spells CATGQGSAGANVLTF. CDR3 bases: TGTGCCACCGGACAGGGGTCGGCTGGGGCCAACGTCCTGACTTTC.

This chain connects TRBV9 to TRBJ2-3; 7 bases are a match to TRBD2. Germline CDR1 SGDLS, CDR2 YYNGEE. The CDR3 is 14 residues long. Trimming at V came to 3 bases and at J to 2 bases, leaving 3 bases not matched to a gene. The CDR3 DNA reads TGTGCCAGCAGCGACGGGAGGCACACAGATACGCAGTATTTT. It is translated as CASSDGRHTDTQYF.

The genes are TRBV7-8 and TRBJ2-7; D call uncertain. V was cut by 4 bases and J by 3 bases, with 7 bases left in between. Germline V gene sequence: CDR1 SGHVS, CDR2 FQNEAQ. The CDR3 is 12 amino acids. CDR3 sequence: CASSWQDYEQYF. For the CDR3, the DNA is TGTGCCAGCAGCTGGCAAGACTACGAGCAGTACTTC. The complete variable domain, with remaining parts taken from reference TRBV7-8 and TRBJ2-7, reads GAGVSQSPRYKVAKRGQDVALRCDPISGHVSLFWYQQALGQGPEFLTYFQNEAQLDKSGLPSDRFFAERPEGSVSTLKIQRTQQEDSAVYLCASSWQDYEQYFGPGTRLTVT.

The CDR3 bases are TGTGCCAGCAGCCCCCGGGTCGGTAATGAGCAGTTCTTC. This sequence encodes CASSPRVGNEQFF. This chain connects TRBV11-2 to TRBJ2-1; no reliable D call. The CDR3 has 13 residues. Per the germline V gene, CDR1 is SGHAT and CDR2 is FQNNGV. Trimming took off 5 bases at V and 7 bases at J, with 12 bases between the two ends.

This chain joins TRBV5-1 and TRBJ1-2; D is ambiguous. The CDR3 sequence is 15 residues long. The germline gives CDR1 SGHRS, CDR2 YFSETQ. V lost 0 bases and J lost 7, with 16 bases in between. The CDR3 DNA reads TGCGCCAGCAGCTTGGATTCGAGCCGAGGGAGTGGCTACACCTTC. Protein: CASSLDSSRGSGYTF.

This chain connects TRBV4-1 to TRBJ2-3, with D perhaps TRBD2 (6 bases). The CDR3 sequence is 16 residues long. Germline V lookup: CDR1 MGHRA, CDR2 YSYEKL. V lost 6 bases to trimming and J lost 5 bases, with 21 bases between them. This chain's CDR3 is CASRHLGRGVLDTQYF. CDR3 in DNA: TGCGCCAGCAGACACCTTGGGCGGGGAGTCCTAGATACGCAGTATTTT.

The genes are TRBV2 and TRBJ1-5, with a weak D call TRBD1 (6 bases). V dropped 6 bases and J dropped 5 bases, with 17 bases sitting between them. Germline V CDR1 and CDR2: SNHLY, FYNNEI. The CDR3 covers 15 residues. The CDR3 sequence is CASRVGAANYQPQHF. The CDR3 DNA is TGTGCCAGCAGGGTGGGGGCAGCTAATTATCAGCCCCAGCATTTT.

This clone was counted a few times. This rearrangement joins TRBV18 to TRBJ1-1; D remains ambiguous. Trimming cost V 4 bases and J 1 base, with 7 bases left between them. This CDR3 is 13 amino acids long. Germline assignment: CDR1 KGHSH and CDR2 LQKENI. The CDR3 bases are TGTGCCAGCTCACTAACAGCGAACACTGAAGCTTTCTTT. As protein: CASSLTANTEAFF.

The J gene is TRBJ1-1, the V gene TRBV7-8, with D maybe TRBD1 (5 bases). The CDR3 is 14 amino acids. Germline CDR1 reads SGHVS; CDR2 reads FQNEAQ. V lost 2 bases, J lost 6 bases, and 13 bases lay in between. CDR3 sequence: CASSLSRQGPEAFF. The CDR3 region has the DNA TGTGCCAGCAGCTTATCCCGGCAGGGTCCTGAAGCTTTCTTT.

This CDR3 is CASSLPGLEAFF. The CDR3 DNA sequence: TGTGCCAGCAGCCTGCCGGGACTTGAAGCTTTCTTT. The chain carries TRBV3-1 (or the pseudogene TRBV3-2) and TRBJ1-1, with D perhaps TRBD1 (5 bases). Trimming shortened V by 4 bases and J by 7 bases, and 10 bases separated the two germline ends. Germline-derived CDR1 and CDR2 are LGHDT and YNNKEL (reference sequence). This CDR3 region has 12 residues.

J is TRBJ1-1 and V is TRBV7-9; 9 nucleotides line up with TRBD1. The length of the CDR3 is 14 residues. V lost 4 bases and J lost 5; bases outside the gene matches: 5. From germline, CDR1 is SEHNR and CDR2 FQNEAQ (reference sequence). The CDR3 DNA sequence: TGTGCCAGCAGCTGGGGACAGGGAGAAACTGAAGCTTTCTTT. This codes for CASSWGQGETEAFF.

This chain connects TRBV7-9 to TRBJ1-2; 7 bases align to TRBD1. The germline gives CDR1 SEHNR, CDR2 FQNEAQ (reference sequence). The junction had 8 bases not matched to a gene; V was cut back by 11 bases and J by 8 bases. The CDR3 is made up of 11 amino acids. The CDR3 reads CAGGGGDGYTF. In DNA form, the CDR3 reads TGTGCCGGAGGAGGGGGCGACGGCTACACCTTC.

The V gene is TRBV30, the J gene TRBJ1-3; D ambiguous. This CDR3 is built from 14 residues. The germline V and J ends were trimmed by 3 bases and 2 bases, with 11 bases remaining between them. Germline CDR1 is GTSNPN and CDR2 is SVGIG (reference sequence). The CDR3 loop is CAWRPAGTGNTIYF. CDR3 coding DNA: TGTGCCTGGAGACCGGCGGGTACTGGAAACACCATATATTTT.

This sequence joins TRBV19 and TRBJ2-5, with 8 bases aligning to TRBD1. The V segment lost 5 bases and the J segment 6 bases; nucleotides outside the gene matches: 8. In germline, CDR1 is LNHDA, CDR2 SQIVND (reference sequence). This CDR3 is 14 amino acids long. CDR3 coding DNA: TGTGCCAGTAGTCGGACAGGGACCGTGAAGACCCAGTACTTC. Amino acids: CASSRTGTVKTQYF.

The CDR3 region has the DNA TGCGCCAGCAGCACGGGACAGGGGGCTCGGCGGGACTATGGCTACACCTTC. Protein product: CASSTGQGARRDYGYTF. This sequence joins TRBV5-1 and TRBJ1-2, with TRBD1 matching over 12 bases. V dropped 4 bases and J dropped 3; count of bases not matched to a gene: 10. Germline CDR1 is SGHRS and CDR2 is YFSETQ. The length of the CDR3 is 17 residues.